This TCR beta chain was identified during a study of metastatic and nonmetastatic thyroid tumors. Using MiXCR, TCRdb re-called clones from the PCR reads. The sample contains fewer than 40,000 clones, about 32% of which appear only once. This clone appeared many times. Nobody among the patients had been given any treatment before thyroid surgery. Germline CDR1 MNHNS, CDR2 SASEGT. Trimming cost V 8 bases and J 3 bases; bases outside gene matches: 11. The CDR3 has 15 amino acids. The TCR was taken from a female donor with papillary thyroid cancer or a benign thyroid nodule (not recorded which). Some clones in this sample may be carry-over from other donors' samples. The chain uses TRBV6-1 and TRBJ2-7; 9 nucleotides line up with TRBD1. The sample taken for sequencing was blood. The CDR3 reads CASYEPGQGYYEQYF. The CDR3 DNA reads TGTGCCAGCTATGAACCGGGACAGGGCTACTACGAGCAGTACTTC.